This TCR beta chain originates from a study of OX40 agonist ivuxolimab in advanced cancers. For the study at large: Hepatocellular carcinoma, melanoma, renal cell or head and neck cancer affected the dose-escalation patients.

Findings and limits, study-wide: Average numbers of expanded clones were greater in CD8+ T cells than in CD4+.

Germline CDR1 and CDR2: KGHSH and LQKENI. The CDR3 is made up of 15 amino acids. The V end lost 3 bases, the J end lost 0 bases, and 9 bases lay between the germline ends. The repertoire was sequenced with immunoSEQ multiplex PCR; TCRdb's copy has only in-frame clones and lacks some. The sample records 45,000 to 65,000 clones, more than 70% being singletons. A history of autoimmune disease or systemic immunosuppression excluded patients. For this clone: What it binds is unknown.

The chain carries TRBV18 and TRBJ2-1; no reliable D call. The clonotype originates from an adult with an advanced solid tumor such as melanoma, head and neck, liver or kidney cancer. Sample: CD4+ or CD8+ T cells sorted from blood, taken in a trial of the OX40 agonist ivuxolimab. The CDR3 loop is CASSPDQSSYNEQFF. The DNA of the CDR3 is TGTGCCAGCTCACCCGACCAGAGCTCCTACAATGAGCAGTTCTTC.